This entry concerns a single TCR beta chain. Antigen unknown. This specimen belongs to a study of metastatic and nonmetastatic thyroid tumors. Study outcomes and limitations: Reports indicated that malignant thyroid tumors showed significantly higher TCR beta diversity than benign nodules did, in blood and tumor.

TCRdb reanalyzed the PCR reads via MiXCR. The repertoire holds roughly 28,000 clones, with 20% to 25% as singletons. V was clipped by 5 bases and J by 8 bases, with 13 bases between them. The CDR3 is 13 amino acids. Germline lookup yields CDR1 GTSNPN and CDR2 SVGIG (reference sequence). The entire patient cohort was treatment-naive prior to thyroid surgery. The chain combines TRBV30 with TRBJ1-6; D might be TRBD1 (5 bases). The clonotype originates from a female donor with papillary thyroid cancer or a benign thyroid nodule (not recorded which). Some clones in this sample may be carry-over from other donors' samples. Sequenced: blood. The CDR3 protein is CAWQTGLDSPLHF. In nucleotides, the CDR3 is TGTGCCTGGCAAACAGGACTCGATTCACCCCTCCACTTT.